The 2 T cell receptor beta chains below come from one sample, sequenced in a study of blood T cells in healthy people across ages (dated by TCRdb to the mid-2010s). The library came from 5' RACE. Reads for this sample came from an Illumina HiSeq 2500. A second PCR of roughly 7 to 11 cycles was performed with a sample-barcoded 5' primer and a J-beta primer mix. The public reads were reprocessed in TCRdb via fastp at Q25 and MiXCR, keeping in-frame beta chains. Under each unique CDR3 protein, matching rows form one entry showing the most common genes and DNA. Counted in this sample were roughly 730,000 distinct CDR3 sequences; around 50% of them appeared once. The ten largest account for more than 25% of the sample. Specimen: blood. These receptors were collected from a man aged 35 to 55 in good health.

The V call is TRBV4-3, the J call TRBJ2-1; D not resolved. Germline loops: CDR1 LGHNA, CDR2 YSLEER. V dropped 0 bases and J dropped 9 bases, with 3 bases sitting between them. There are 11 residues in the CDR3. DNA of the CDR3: TGCGCCAGCAGCCAAGATATTGAGCAGTTCTTC. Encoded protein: CASSQDIEQFF.

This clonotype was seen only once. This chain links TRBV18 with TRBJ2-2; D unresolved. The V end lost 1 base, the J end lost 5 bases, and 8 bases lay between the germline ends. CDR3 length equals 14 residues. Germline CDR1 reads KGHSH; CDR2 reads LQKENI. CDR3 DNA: TGTGCCAGCTCACCACTAGGCTTAACCGGGGAGCTGTTTTTT. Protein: CASSPLGLTGELFF.